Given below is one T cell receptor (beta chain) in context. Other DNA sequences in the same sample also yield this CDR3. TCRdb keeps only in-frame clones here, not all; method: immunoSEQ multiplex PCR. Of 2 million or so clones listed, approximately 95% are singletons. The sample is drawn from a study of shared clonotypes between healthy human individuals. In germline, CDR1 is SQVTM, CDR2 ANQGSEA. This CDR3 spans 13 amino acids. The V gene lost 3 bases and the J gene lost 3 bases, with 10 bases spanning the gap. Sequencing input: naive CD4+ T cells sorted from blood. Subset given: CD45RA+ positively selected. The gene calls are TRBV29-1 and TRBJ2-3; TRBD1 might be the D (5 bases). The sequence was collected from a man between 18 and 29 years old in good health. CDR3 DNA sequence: TGCAGCGTTGATCAGGGATCGACAGATACGCAGTATTTT. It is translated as CSVDQGSTDTQYF.